This is a list of T cell receptor beta chains from one sample in a study of patients and donors after allogeneic stem cell transplantation. TCRdb recomputed calls from the RT-PCR reads with MiXCR, one row per CDR3 protein. The data contain hundreds of thousands of distinct CDR3 sequences, 16% of them singletons. The sequenced material came from blood, either unsorted or a sorted T cell fraction (not recorded which). The receptor set was obtained from a human donor who was either an allogeneic HSCT recipient or a stem cell or donor lymphocyte infusion donor (not recorded which). It is not recorded whose cells these are; they may come from a transplant donor. Both conserved end residues are part of each CDR3. Each record gives: CDR3 protein, CDR3 DNA, D gene, V gene, J gene, clone size. A D gene is named only where the DNA matches it firmly. Size tells how often a clone was seen (once, few, many) or the class of an expanded clone, and some rows leave it out.

cdr3_aa: CASSSRGSVSSYNEQFF; cdr3_nt: TGTGCCAGCAGTTCCCGGGGTAGCGTGAGCTCCTACAATGAGCAGTTCTTC; d_call: .; v_call: TRBV27; j_call: TRBJ2-1; clone_size: .
cdr3_aa: CASTSDGEAFF; cdr3_nt: TGTGCCAGCACTTCGGACGGTGAAGCTTTCTTT; d_call: .; v_call: TRBV12-3/TRBV12-4; j_call: TRBJ1-1; clone_size: many
cdr3_aa: CASNLGGTTGELFF; cdr3_nt: TGTGCCAGCAATTTGGGAGGGACCACCGGGGAGCTGTTTTTT; d_call: TRBD2; v_call: TRBV2; j_call: TRBJ2-2; clone_size: .
cdr3_aa: CASSPSARVYNEQFF; cdr3_nt: TGTGCCAGCAGCCCCTCGGCGAGGGTATACAATGAGCAGTTCTTC; d_call: .; v_call: TRBV3-1; j_call: TRBJ2-1; clone_size: .
cdr3_aa: CASSFLIDGYTF; cdr3_nt: TGTGCCAGCAGCTTCTTGATAGATGGCTACACCTTC; d_call: .; v_call: TRBV7-9; j_call: TRBJ1-2; clone_size: .
cdr3_aa: CASSSGLAGVETQYF; cdr3_nt: TGTGCCAGCAGCTCGGGACTAGCGGGAGTCGAGACCCAGTACTTC; d_call: TRBD2; v_call: TRBV11-3; j_call: TRBJ2-5; clone_size: many
cdr3_aa: CSAWTGGGETQYF; cdr3_nt: TGCAGTGCCTGGACAGGGGGCGGGGAGACCCAGTACTTC; d_call: TRBD1; v_call: TRBV20-1; j_call: TRBJ2-5; clone_size: few
cdr3_aa: CASSLAHGTSGANVLTF; cdr3_nt: TGTGCCAGCAGCTTAGCGCACGGAACTTCTGGGGCCAACGTCCTGACTTTC; d_call: .; v_call: TRBV7-9; j_call: TRBJ2-6; clone_size: few
cdr3_aa: CASSAGASNYGYTF; cdr3_nt: TGTGCCAGCAGTGCAGGGGCCTCTAACTATGGCTACACCTTC; d_call: .; v_call: TRBV2; j_call: TRBJ1-2; clone_size: few
cdr3_aa: CASRSSGANTGELFF; cdr3_nt: TGTGCCAGCAGGTCTAGCGGAGCGAACACCGGGGAGCTGTTTTTT; d_call: TRBD2; v_call: TRBV12-3/TRBV12-4; j_call: TRBJ2-2; clone_size: many
cdr3_aa: CASSPRRPGGFQETQYF; cdr3_nt: TGTGCCAGCAGCCCAAGGCGGCCAGGGGGATTCCAAGAGACCCAGTACTTC; d_call: TRBD1; v_call: TRBV7-9; j_call: TRBJ2-5; clone_size: .
cdr3_aa: CASSPGDRRGTGNTIYF; cdr3_nt: TGTGCCAGCAGCCCCGGGGACCGTCGGGGGACTGGAAACACCATATATTTT; d_call: .; v_call: TRBV9; j_call: TRBJ1-3; clone_size: few
cdr3_aa: CASSQTANTEAFF; cdr3_nt: TGCGCCAGCAGCCAAACAGCGAACACTGAAGCTTTCTTT; d_call: .; v_call: TRBV4-3; j_call: TRBJ1-1; clone_size: .
cdr3_aa: CASSLTRLEELFF; cdr3_nt: TGTGCCAGCAGCCTCACCCGACTCGAGGAACTGTTTTTT; d_call: .; v_call: TRBV4-2; j_call: TRBJ1-4; clone_size: few
cdr3_aa: CASSVGQVNTEAFF; cdr3_nt: TGTGCCAGCAGCGTGGGGCAGGTAAACACTGAAGCTTTCTTT; d_call: .; v_call: TRBV7-2; j_call: TRBJ1-1; clone_size: .
cdr3_aa: CASSFDRALDNEQFF; cdr3_nt: TGTGCCAGCAGCTTTGACAGGGCGCTCGACAATGAGCAGTTCTTC; d_call: TRBD1; v_call: TRBV7-2; j_call: TRBJ2-1; clone_size: .
cdr3_aa: CATSRETGKGGEQYF; cdr3_nt: TGTGCCACCAGCAGAGAGACAGGGAAAGGAGGTGAGCAGTACTTC; d_call: TRBD1; v_call: TRBV15; j_call: TRBJ2-7; clone_size: .
cdr3_aa: CASSPVAGTVSYEQYF; cdr3_nt: TGTGCCAGCTCACCAGTGGCTGGGACAGTTTCTTACGAGCAGTATTTC; d_call: TRBD1; v_call: TRBV18; j_call: TRBJ2-7; clone_size: few
cdr3_aa: CASSLGTVSSPLHF; cdr3_nt: TGCGCCAGCAGCTTGGGGACAGTAAGCTCACCCCTCCACTTT; d_call: .; v_call: TRBV5-1; j_call: TRBJ1-6; clone_size: few
cdr3_aa: CASSPRPTGGLSCNEQFF; cdr3_nt: TGTGCCAGCAGCCCTCGTCCGACAGGGGGTTTATCCTGCAATGAGCAGTTCTTC; d_call: TRBD1; v_call: TRBV9; j_call: TRBJ2-1; clone_size: .
cdr3_aa: CASSTRDRGREQYF; cdr3_nt: TGTGCCAGCAGCACCCGGGACAGGGGGCGCGAGCAGTACTTC; d_call: TRBD1; v_call: TRBV2; j_call: TRBJ2-7; clone_size: .
cdr3_aa: CSGPGDTLSYEQYF; cdr3_nt: TGCAGCGGCCCGGGGGACACCTTATCCTACGAGCAGTACTTC; d_call: .; v_call: TRBV20-1; j_call: TRBJ2-7; clone_size: few
cdr3_aa: CASSPSGVSYEQYF; cdr3_nt: TGTGCCAGCAGCCCTTCAGGGGTCTCCTACGAGCAGTACTTC; d_call: .; v_call: TRBV3-1; j_call: TRBJ2-7; clone_size: few
cdr3_aa: CASSFSVYEQYF; cdr3_nt: TGTGCCAGCAGTTTTTCCGTTTACGAGCAGTACTTC; d_call: .; v_call: TRBV12-3/TRBV12-4; j_call: TRBJ2-7; clone_size: .
cdr3_aa: CSVEVGVQDTQYF; cdr3_nt: TGCAGCGTTGAAGTCGGGGTGCAAGATACGCAGTATTTT; d_call: .; v_call: TRBV29-1; j_call: TRBJ2-3; clone_size: many
cdr3_aa: CASSLTGSNTDTQYF; cdr3_nt: TGTGCCAGCAGCTTAACCGGGAGCAACACAGATACGCAGTATTTT; d_call: .; v_call: TRBV7-3; j_call: TRBJ2-3; clone_size: .
cdr3_aa: CASSPAPQTGSQPQHF; cdr3_nt: TGTGCCAGCTCACCCGCCCCTCAGACAGGGAGTCAGCCCCAGCATTTT; d_call: TRBD1; v_call: TRBV18; j_call: TRBJ1-5; clone_size: .
cdr3_aa: CASSHFPGLAVYNEQFF; cdr3_nt: TGTGCCAGCAGCCACTTTCCGGGACTAGCGGTCTACAATGAGCAGTTCTTC; d_call: TRBD2; v_call: TRBV27; j_call: TRBJ2-1; clone_size: once
cdr3_aa: CASSTGDRGYSPLHF; cdr3_nt: TGTGCCAGTAGTACAGGGGACAGGGGTTATTCACCCCTCCACTTT; d_call: TRBD1; v_call: TRBV19; j_call: TRBJ1-6; clone_size: .
cdr3_aa: CASSSTPTGGYGYTF; cdr3_nt: TGTGCCAGCAGCTCCACCCCTACAGGGGGCTATGGCTACACCTTC; d_call: TRBD1; v_call: TRBV7-2; j_call: TRBJ1-2; clone_size: many
cdr3_aa: CASSVASGLVLNEQFF; cdr3_nt: TGTGCCAGCAGCGTAGCCTCTGGACTAGTCTTAAATGAGCAGTTCTTC; d_call: TRBD2; v_call: TRBV9; j_call: TRBJ2-1; clone_size: .
cdr3_aa: CASSLAQSNYEQYF; cdr3_nt: TGTGCCAGCAGCTTAGCCCAGTCTAACTACGAGCAGTACTTC; d_call: .; v_call: TRBV7-9; j_call: TRBJ2-7; clone_size: few
cdr3_aa: CATSRDSGGGEQFF; cdr3_nt: TGTGCCACCAGCAGAGATTCAGGGGGCGGTGAGCAGTTCTTC; d_call: TRBD1; v_call: TRBV15; j_call: TRBJ2-1; clone_size: many
cdr3_aa: CASSPNPSGANVLTF; cdr3_nt: TGTGCCAGCTCACCAAATCCGTCTGGGGCCAACGTCCTGACTTTC; d_call: .; v_call: TRBV18; j_call: TRBJ2-6; clone_size: once
cdr3_aa: CASGPPTGLAGGPPYEQYF; cdr3_nt: TGTGCTAGTGGTCCCCCAACGGGACTAGCGGGAGGGCCGCCCTACGAGCAGTACTTC; d_call: TRBD2; v_call: TRBV12-5; j_call: TRBJ2-7; clone_size: few
cdr3_aa: CASSQPSHYAQQYF; cdr3_nt: TGTGCCAGCAGCCAGCCAAGTCATTACGCCCAGCAGTACTTC; d_call: .; v_call: TRBV3-1; j_call: TRBJ2-7; clone_size: .
cdr3_aa: CASSPSTGYNEQFF; cdr3_nt: TGTGCCAGCAGCCCAAGTACGGGGTACAATGAGCAGTTCTTC; d_call: .; v_call: TRBV3-1; j_call: TRBJ2-1; clone_size: few
cdr3_aa: CASSPGTGGANQPQHF; cdr3_nt: TGTGCCAGCAGCCCCGGGACAGGGGGCGCGAATCAGCCCCAGCATTTT; d_call: TRBD1; v_call: TRBV3-1; j_call: TRBJ1-5; clone_size: many
cdr3_aa: CASRPGQGNTIYF; cdr3_nt: TGTGCCAGCCGGCCCGGACAGGGAAACACCATATATTTT; d_call: .; v_call: TRBV18; j_call: TRBJ1-3; clone_size: few
cdr3_aa: CSAPRPGQGNQPQHF; cdr3_nt: TGCAGTGCCCCACGACCGGGACAGGGCAATCAGCCCCAGCATTTT; d_call: TRBD1; v_call: TRBV20-1; j_call: TRBJ1-5; clone_size: .
cdr3_aa: CASSPPRRVSYNEQFF; cdr3_nt: TGTGCCAGCTCCCCCCCCAGGCGGGTCTCCTACAATGAGCAGTTCTTC; d_call: .; v_call: TRBV11-3; j_call: TRBJ2-1; clone_size: .
cdr3_aa: CASSSNPTGTYEQYF; cdr3_nt: TGTGCCAGCAGTTCAAATCCAACAGGGACCTACGAGCAGTACTTC; d_call: .; v_call: TRBV7-6; j_call: TRBJ2-7; clone_size: .